A selection of T cell receptor beta chains follows, all from one sample in a study of T cell repertoires in cytomegalovirus infection. TCRdb re-derived calls from the reads in MiXCR, one entry per CDR3 protein. The sample contains approximately 750,000 distinct CDR3 sequences, approximately 40% of which appear only once. The sample was PBMCs. Receptor source: a human donor in good health (CMV status not recorded). Some clones in this sample may be carry-over from other donors' samples. Each CDR3 is given with its conserved first and last residue. A D gene is named only where the DNA matches it firmly. A clone size is listed for some rows: how often the clone was seen (once, few, many), or a class if it is expanded.

V	D	J	size	length	DNA	CDR3
TRBV5-5	TRBD1	TRBJ1-2	.	12	TGTGCCAGCACACCTACAGGGGCCGGCTACACCTTC	CASTPTGAGYTF
TRBV11-2	.	TRBJ2-1	.	16	TGTGCCAGCAGCTTAGTGGGCAGAAAGGAAAGGAATGAGCAGTTCTTC	CASSLVGRKERNEQFF
TRBV6-6	.	TRBJ2-4	.	17	TGTGCCAGCAGGGTTGCTGCGGGGACTGTTGGGCAAAACATTCAGTACTTC	CASRVAAGTVGQNIQYF
TRBV7-4	.	TRBJ1-4	.	15	TGTGCCAGCAGCCAAGACAGCATCCCGGGGGAAAAACTGTTTTTT	CASSQDSIPGEKLFF
TRBV4-2	TRBD1	TRBJ1-1	few	16	TGTGCCAGCAGCCAGGTCCCGGGACAGGGGAGGACTGAAGCTTTCTTT	CASSQVPGQGRTEAFF
TRBV7-2	TRBD2	TRBJ2-7	many	14	TGTGCCAGCAGCTTAAGCGGGGGGACGTACGAGCAGTACTTC	CASSLSGGTYEQYF
TRBV12-3/TRBV12-4	.	TRBJ1-6	few	14	TGTGCCAGCAGTTTAAGGGGTATCGGTTCACCCCTCCACTTT	CASSLRGIGSPLHF
TRBV7-6	.	TRBJ1-1	.	14	TGTGCCACCCTGACTTCGACTGGGAACACTGAAGCTTTCTTT	CATLTSTGNTEAFF
TRBV6-5	.	TRBJ1-1	.	15	TGTTCCAGCAGTTATAGTATAGGGAGGAGCACTGAAGCTTTCTTT	CSSSYSIGRSTEAFF
TRBV7-9	.	TRBJ2-1	few	12	TGTGCCAGCAGCTTAGCACCCCATGAGCAGTTCTTC	CASSLAPHEQFF
TRBV6-5	.	TRBJ1-2	few	14	TGTGCCAGCAGTTCCCATGAACAAGACTATGGCTACACCTTC	CASSSHEQDYGYTF
TRBV5-6	.	TRBJ2-1	few	11	TGTGCCAGCAGCCGAAAGAATGAGCAGTTCTTC	CASSRKNEQFF
TRBV12-3/TRBV12-4	TRBD2	TRBJ2-3	few	17	TGTGCCAGCAGTCCACACCTCGGGACTAGCGGAGCAGATACGCAGTATTTT	CASSPHLGTSGADTQYF
TRBV19	.	TRBJ1-4	.	13	TGTGCCAGTAGGCCGGAGATTAATGAAAAACTGTTTTTT	CASRPEINEKLFF
TRBV28	.	TRBJ1-1	.	13	TGTGCCAGCAGTTTATCTCGGGCCCGAGGGGCTTTCTTT	CASSLSRARGAFF
TRBV19	.	TRBJ1-4	.	13	TGTGCCAGTAGGAGGGGCCGGGAGGAAAAAATGTTTTTT	CASRRGREEKMFF
TRBV4-1	.	TRBJ2-3	.	13	TGCGCCAGCAGCCAAGAAACGGTTTGGCGTCAGTATTTT	CASSQETVWRQYF
TRBV19	.	TRBJ1-1	.	14	TGTGCCAGTGAACCTCAGCGGGGGCACACTGAAGCTTTCTTT	CASEPQRGHTEAFF
TRBV6-1	TRBD1	TRBJ2-7	.	16	TGTGCCAGCAGTGAAGTTGCACAGGGGTACGGATACGAGCAGTACTTC	CASSEVAQGYGYEQYF
TRBV7-2	TRBD2	TRBJ2-7	.	13	TGTGCCATCAGGTCGACTAGCGGGAGCGAGAAGTACTTC	CAIRSTSGSEKYF
TRBV24-1	TRBD1	TRBJ2-2	.	17	TGTGCCACCAGCGGCGGGACAGGGGGCAAGAAGGCCGGGGAGCTGTTTTTT	CATSGGTGGKKAGELFF
TRBV27	.	TRBJ2-7	.	15	TGTGCCATCAGGAAGGATCTTCACAGCTCCTACGAGCAGTACTTC	CAIRKDLHSSYEQYF
TRBV7-3	TRBD1	TRBJ2-3	.	15	TGTGCCAGCAGCCATGGGACAGGTGCTACAGATACGCAGTATTTT	CASSHGTGATDTQYF
TRBV7-2	TRBD2	TRBJ2-7	many	17	TGTGCCAGCAGCTTAGAGGGACTAGCGGGGGGGCCCTACGAGCAGTACTTC	CASSLEGLAGGPYEQYF
TRBV24-1	.	TRBJ2-7	.	13	TGTGCCACCAGTGATTTAAGGGGTTACGAGCAGTACTTC	CATSDLRGYEQYF
TRBV7-2	TRBD2	TRBJ2-7	.	15	TGTGCCAGCAGCTCCTCGGGGAGCGGGACTTACGAGCAGTACTTC	CASSSSGSGTYEQYF
TRBV10-3	.	TRBJ2-3	.	13	TGTGCCATCAGTGGACAGTTCACAGATACGCAGTATTTT	CAISGQFTDTQYF
TRBV7-2	.	TRBJ2-1	.	14	TGTGCCAGCAGCTTTACGGCCTCCTACAATGAGCAGTTCTTC	CASSFTASYNEQFF
TRBV12-3/TRBV12-4	TRBD2	TRBJ2-1	few	17	TGTGCCAGCAGCCCCGGACTAGAACCAAACTCCTACAATGAGCAGTTCTTC	CASSPGLEPNSYNEQFF
TRBV2	.	TRBJ2-7	.	13	TGTGCCAGCAGCGGCTTAGACTCCTACGAGCAGTACTTC	CASSGLDSYEQYF
TRBV24-1	TRBD1	TRBJ1-1	.	15	TGTGCCACCAGAGAGGGGGGACAGGGCTACACTGAAGCTTTCTTT	CATREGGQGYTEAFF
TRBV7-2	.	TRBJ2-5	few	13	TGTGCCAGCAGCACCCTGCTTCAAGAGACCCAGTACTTC	CASSTLLQETQYF
TRBV11-2	TRBD2	TRBJ2-1	.	14	TGTGCCAGCAGCCCGAGCGGGGGGGTCAATGAGCAGTTCTTC	CASSPSGGVNEQFF
TRBV7-6	.	TRBJ2-3	.	11	TGCGCGGCTTTGGGGAGAGATACGCAGTATTTT	CAALGRDTQYF
TRBV28	TRBD2	TRBJ2-7	.	14	TGTGCCAGCAGCCCGGGGGGGACACCGTTACTGCAGTACTTC	CASSPGGTPLLQYF
TRBV28	.	TRBJ2-1	.	12	TGTGCCAGCAGTTTGGTAGGAAAAGAGCAGTTCTTC	CASSLVGKEQFF
TRBV4-1	TRBD1	TRBJ1-6	.	14	TGCGCCAGCAGCCAAGGGGGACAGGGCTCACCCCTCCACTTT	CASSQGGQGSPLHF
TRBV28	.	TRBJ2-2	few	11	TGTGCCAGCAGGCACACCGGGGAGCTGTTTTTT	CASRHTGELFF
TRBV20-1	.	TRBJ1-4	.	14	TGCAGTGCTAGAAGCGGGACGACAAATGAAAAACTGTTTTTT	CSARSGTTNEKLFF
TRBV11-2	TRBD1	TRBJ2-3	few	15	TGTGCCAGCGGACAGGCAGACACCAACACAGATACGCAGTATTTT	CASGQADTNTDTQYF
TRBV7-9	.	TRBJ1-1	many	17	TGTGCCAGCAGCCAGGGGAGAGGCGGAACGTCGGGAACTGAAGCTTTCTTT	CASSQGRGGTSGTEAFF
TRBV6-1	.	TRBJ2-7	few	15	TGTGCCAGCACTTTACTAGACTATCGGGGGATCGAGCAGTACTTC	CASTLLDYRGIEQYF
TRBV4-1	.	TRBJ1-5	once	15	TGCGCCAGCAGGCAACTTTACGATAGCAATCAGCCCCAGCATTTT	CASRQLYDSNQPQHF
TRBV7-2	TRBD1	TRBJ1-1	.	15	TGTGACAGCAGCCGGGACAGGGGAGAGAACACAGAAGATTTATTT	CDSSRDRGENTEDLF
TRBV6-5	TRBD1	TRBJ1-1	.	12	TGTGCCAGCAGTTCCGGGACAGGCGAAGCTTTCTTT	CASSSGTGEAFF
TRBV12-3/TRBV12-4	TRBD1	TRBJ2-2	few	17	TGTGCCAGCAGGACCCGTGCAGGGGGCAGTCGCACCGGGGAGCTGTTTTTT	CASRTRAGGSRTGELFF
TRBV29-1	TRBD1	TRBJ1-1	.	14	TGCAGCGTTTCAGACAGGGGGCGAGTTACTGAAGCTTTCTTT	CSVSDRGRVTEAFF
TRBV15	.	TRBJ1-2	.	15	TGTGCCACCAGCCCCACTGGACAGATTCTCTATGGCTACACCTTC	CATSPTGQILYGYTF
TRBV7-2	.	TRBJ2-1	many	13	TGTGCCAGCAGCTTAGCTATCTACAATGAGCAGTTCTTC	CASSLAIYNEQFF
TRBV29-1	TRBD2	TRBJ2-3	many	18	TGCAGCGTTGAATTGGTACTAGCGGCAAAGACCGTAACAGATACGCAGTATTTT	CSVELVLAAKTVTDTQYF
TRBV12-3/TRBV12-4	TRBD1	TRBJ2-7	many	16	TGTGCCAGCAGCCCGGGGACAGGGGGAAGCTCCTACGAGCAGTACTTC	CASSPGTGGSSYEQYF